This T cell receptor beta chain was retrieved from a study of blood T cells in healthy people across ages. Regarding this clonotype: What it binds is not known. A clone one base away is much larger, so this may be a read error.

Study-wide points: Estimates drawn from one million T cells were deemed to understate diversity. Naive and antigen-experienced cells were not separated, limiting conclusive comparison.

The CDR3 contains 13 residues. Deletions cut 8 bases from V and 5 bases from J, with 15 bases between. Germline assignment: CDR1 SGHTA and CDR2 FQGNSA. Combining a sample-barcoded 5' primer with a J-beta primer mix, a second PCR ran for 7 to 11 cycles. TCRdb processed the 5' RACE reads anew with MiXCR; each CDR3 protein has one entry. The profile shows about a million distinct CDR3 sequences, 51% of them singletons. The sequence was obtained from a woman in her sixties in good health. This rearrangement joins TRBV7-2 to TRBJ2-5; D is unresolved. The sequenced material came from blood. CDR3 protein: CASGTLRQETQYF. For the CDR3, the DNA is TGTGCCAGCGGAACGTTAAGGCAGGAGACCCAGTACTTC.